The entry below gives a single TCR beta chain sequence along with its context. Antigen unknown. The sample is drawn from a study of radiotherapy plus CTLA-4 blockade in lung cancer. Regarding the study as a whole: Peripheral blood showed expansion of tumor-derived TCR clones after radiotherapy and ipilimumab.

CDR1 is MGHRA and CDR2 is YSYEKL in the germline V gene. V shed 1 base and J 3 bases; nucleotides not matched to a gene: 3. CDR3 length equals 14 residues. Clones were read by immunoSEQ multiplex PCR, and TCRdb kept only the in-frame ones, dropping some. The repertoire holds 35,000 to 40,000 clones, with 86% as singletons. V and J are TRBV4-1 and TRBJ2-7; TRBD1 matches at 7 bases. The source material was peripheral blood, sampled from a patient treated with radiotherapy plus ipilimumab. The receptor comes from a human donor with non-small cell lung cancer whose response to radiotherapy plus ipilimumab could not be evaluated. The CDR3 nucleotides are TGCGCCAGCAGCCAAGGGCACAGGGGCTACGAGCAGTACTTC. Protein product: CASSQGHRGYEQYF.